A single sample is the source of the 21 T cell receptor beta chains below, sequenced in a study of T cell changes during pregnancy in multiple sclerosis. Some clones are missing from TCRdb's copy, which holds only in-frame ones; the method was immunoSEQ multiplex PCR. Here the sample spans around 40,000 clones, roughly 90% being singletons. The starting material was CD8+ T cells from peripheral blood mononuclear cells, obtained before pregnancy. The receptors here all came from a female donor with multiple sclerosis, enrolled in a pregnancy study.

Here the CDR3 reads CASSLAPGQGGNTEAFF. CDR3 sequence (DNA): TGCGCCAGCAGCTTGGCACCGGGACAGGGGGGGAACACTGAAGCTTTCTTT. This rearrangement joins TRBV5-1 to TRBJ1-1, with TRBD1 identical over 11 bases. Per the germline V gene, CDR1 is SGHRS and CDR2 is YFSETQ. The trim removed 0 bases at V and 1 base at J, leaving 5 bases unmatched. This CDR3 has 17 amino acids.

The chain employs TRBV2 and TRBJ1-1, with 7 bases identical to TRBD1. The CDR3 length is 15 residues. In germline, CDR1 is SNHLY, CDR2 FYNNEI. The junction had 3 bases not matched to a gene; V was cut back by 1 base and J by 1 base. CDR3 sequence (DNA): TGTGCCAGCAGTGAAGAGGGACAGAAGAACACTGAAGCTTTCTTT. This sequence encodes CASSEEGQKNTEAFF.

This clone was counted once. The chain joins TRBV25-1 to TRBJ2-1; D possibly corresponds to TRBD1 (6 bases). Trimming stripped 5 bases from V and 3 bases from J, with 23 bases between. The CDR3 runs 18 residues. Germline-derived CDR1 and CDR2 are MGHDK and SYGVNS. CDR3 in DNA: TGTGCCAGCAGTCCAACTATTCAGGGGACGGGTGTCTACAATGAGCAGTTCTTC. Protein product: CASSPTIQGTGVYNEQFF.

This sequence joins TRBV19 and TRBJ2-1, with D tentatively TRBD1 (6 bases). Between the trimmed V and J ends, which lost 3 bases and 7 bases, there was a span of 19 bases. Germline V gives CDR1 LNHDA, CDR2 SQIVND (reference sequence). CDR3 length: 16 residues. CDR3 residues: CASSIIATGRLNEQFF. The CDR3 DNA follows: TGTGCCAGTAGTATTATCGCTACAGGGCGGTTGAATGAGCAGTTCTTC. The full variable domain, completed using reference TRBV19 and TRBJ2-1, is DGGITQSPKYLFRKEGQNVTLSCEQNLNHDAMYWYRQDPGQGLRLIYYSQIVNDFQKGDIAEGYSVSREKKESFPLTVTSAQKNPTAFYLCASSIIATGRLNEQFFGPGTRLTVL.

This rearrangement joins TRBV7-9 to TRBJ2-5; unclear D gene. Per the germline V gene, CDR1 is SEHNR and CDR2 is FQNEAQ (reference sequence). Deletions cut 7 bases from V and 2 bases from J, with 8 bases between. The CDR3 length is 12 residues. The CDR3 loop is CASNDIQETQYF. The CDR3 DNA sequence: TGTGCCAGCAATGACATTCAAGAGACCCAGTACTTC.

This clone was found a few times. The CDR3 DNA reads as TGTGCCAGCAGTTCGACTAGCGGGAGACCAGATACGCAGTATTTT. Its translation: CASSSTSGRPDTQYF. The chain combines TRBV6-4 with TRBJ2-3, with 12 bases identical to TRBD2. With 5 bases clipped from V and 4 bases from J, the junction kept 4 bases outside the gene matches. This CDR3 region has 15 residues. Germline CDR1 and CDR2: MRHNA and SNTAGT.

This clone was seen a single time. The V and J genes are TRBV15 and TRBJ2-3; 8 bases map to TRBD1. V lost 6 bases and J lost 4; bases outside the gene matches: 9. CDR3 length: 15 residues. Germline CDR1 reads LNHNV; CDR2 reads YYDKDF (reference sequence). The CDR3 sequence: CATRSGTGRSDTQYF. The CDR3, as DNA: TGTGCCACCAGGTCGGGGACAGGAAGATCAGATACGCAGTATTTT.

CDR3 in amino acids: CASSPTQGHPEAFF. The CDR3, as DNA: TGCGCCAGCAGCCCCACCCAGGGTCATCCCGAAGCTTTCTTT. The V gene is TRBV4-1, the J gene TRBJ1-1, with a weak D call TRBD1 (5 bases). In germline, CDR1 is MGHRA, CDR2 YSYEKL. The CDR3 consists of 14 residues. Between the trimmed V and J ends, which lost 4 bases and 8 bases, there was a span of 17 bases.

This chain links TRBV9 with TRBJ2-3; TRBD2 might be the D (6 bases). V lost 1 base and J lost 1, with 7 bases in between. CDR3 size: 14 residues. CDR1 and CDR2 (germline): SGDLS, YYNGEE. The CDR3 DNA sequence: TGTGCCAGCAGCGTATGGGGGGGCACAGATACGCAGTATTTT. Translating it yields CASSVWGGTDTQYF.

The chain recombines TRBV11-1 with TRBJ1-4; TRBD1 aligns across 7 bases. The germline V gene has CDR1 SGHAT and CDR2 FQDESV (reference sequence). CDR3 length: 15 amino acids. The V and J ends lost 6 bases and 8 bases, in that order; junction bases with no gene match: 12. Here the CDR3 reads CASRRTGTDSEKLFF. Here the CDR3 DNA reads TGTGCCAGCAGGCGTACCGGGACAGATTCGGAAAAACTGTTTTTT.

The chain combines TRBV7-9 with TRBJ2-5; 9 bases map to TRBD1. Unmatched junction bases numbered 11, after V lost 4 bases and J lost 2 bases. This CDR3 has 17 residues. The germline V gene has CDR1 SEHNR and CDR2 FQNEAQ (reference sequence). CDR3 in amino acids: CASSSPLDRGGQETQYF. CDR3 in DNA: TGTGCCAGCAGCTCCCCCCTGGACAGGGGCGGTCAAGAGACCCAGTACTTC.

The V and J genes are TRBV28 and TRBJ1-2; D not certain. Germline CDR1 and CDR2: MDHEN and SYDVKM. The CDR3 spans 10 residues. Deletions cut 4 bases from V and 8 bases from J, with 5 bases between. The CDR3 nucleotides read TGTGCCAGCAGTTCCTTAGGCTACACCTTC. Protein: CASSSLGYTF.

This chain joins TRBV30 and TRBJ2-5, with 7 bases that match TRBD2. Per the germline V gene, CDR1 is GTSNPN and CDR2 is SVGIG (reference sequence). The ends lost 5 bases at V and 5 bases at J; junction bases unmatched: 5. The CDR3 is 12 residues long. CDR3 nucleotide sequence: TGTGCCTGGTGGGCCGGGGGGGAGACCCAGTACTTC. Translating gives CAWWAGGETQYF.

The chain joins TRBV18 to TRBJ2-7; TRBD1 matches 12 bases. Germline values: CDR1 KGHSH, CDR2 LQKENI. The junction had 4 bases not matched to a gene; V was cut back by 4 bases and J by 6 bases. The length of the CDR3 is 14 residues. CDR3 sequence reads: CASSLGTGGSEQYF. CDR3 nucleotide sequence: TGTGCCAGCTCACTGGGGACAGGGGGCTCCGAGCAGTACTTC.

V and J are TRBV7-9 and TRBJ2-3; D gene unclear. V was shortened by 5 bases and J by 4 bases, with 7 bases between the two germline ends. In germline, CDR1 is SEHNR, CDR2 FQNEAQ (reference sequence). CDR3 size: 12 residues. This CDR3 reads CASSLYSDTQYF. The CDR3, as DNA: TGTGCCAGCAGCCTTTATTCAGATACGCAGTATTTT.

The chain carries TRBV27 and TRBJ2-1; 7 bases map to TRBD2. V shed 2 bases, J shed 8 bases, and the junction held 9 bases outside the gene matches. The germline CDR1 and CDR2 sequences are MNHEY and SMNVEV (reference sequence). The CDR3 is 15 amino acids. CDR3 in DNA: TGTGCCAGCAGTTTAGCGCGGGCCCGGGGGGATGAGCAGTTCTTC. It codes for CASSLARARGDEQFF.

The J gene is TRBJ2-1, the V gene TRBV11-2; 10 bases are a match to TRBD2. This CDR3 is 16 amino acids long. In germline, CDR1 is SGHAT, CDR2 FQNNGV. V shed 4 bases and J 10 bases; nucleotides not matched to a gene: 13. The CDR3 nucleotides are TGTGCCAGCAGCTCTCGTCCTAGCGGGAGTAGCTACGAGCAGTTCTTC. Translated, it gives CASSSRPSGSSYEQFF. The whole variable domain, remainder taken from reference TRBV11-2 and TRBJ2-1, is EAGVAQSPRYKIIEKRQSVAFWCNPISGHATLYWYQQILGQGPKLLIQFQNNGVVDDSQLPKDRFSAERLKGVDSTLKIQPAKLEDSAVYLCASSSRPSGSSYEQFFGPGTRLTVL.

The count of this clone is one. J is TRBJ1-5 and V is TRBV29-1; 12 bases agree with TRBD1. Per the germline V gene, CDR1 is SQVTM and CDR2 is ANQGSEA. Trimming cost V 7 bases and J 5 bases; bases outside gene matches: 9. The CDR3 length is 15 residues. CDR3 nucleotides: TGCAGCGCGCCCGGGACAGGGGGCGCCGATCAGCCCCAGCATTTT. Translating gives CSAPGTGGADQPQHF.

The CDR3 nucleotides are TGTGCCATCAGTGGAGCGGGAGGCGGCACAGATACGCAGTATTTT. This sequence encodes CAISGAGGGTDTQYF. The rearrangement uses TRBV10-3 and TRBJ2-3, with 9 bases lining up with TRBD2. The trim removed 4 bases at V and 1 base at J, leaving 3 bases unmatched. Germline CDR1 ENHRY, CDR2 SYGVKD. The CDR3 spans 15 residues.

The chain combines TRBV9 with TRBJ2-7, with D maybe TRBD1 (6 bases). The CDR3 covers 15 residues. In germline, CDR1 is SGDLS, CDR2 YYNGEE. V was pared by 4 bases and J by 1 base, with 15 bases between. The CDR3 DNA follows: TGTGCCAGCAGCCCCCGGGACAAGCCATCCTACGAGCAGTACTTC. Its translation is CASSPRDKPSYEQYF.

The V call is TRBV4-1, the J call TRBJ2-7; 8 nucleotides line up with TRBD2. V lost 1 base, J lost 1 base, and 6 bases stayed unmatched. Germline V gene data show CDR1 as MGHRA and CDR2 as YSYEKL. The CDR3 runs to 16 residues. As DNA, the CDR3 is TGCGCCAGCAGCCAAGGGTCTGGCGGGAGGTCCTACGAGCAGTACTTC. This translates into CASSQGSGGRSYEQYF.